This T cell receptor beta chain was identified during a study of human CD8 memory T cell subsets. Preparation of the TCR beta libraries relied on UMI-labeled 5' RACE. Original handling: Individual TCR beta libraries contained between roughly 2,700 and 20,000 functional CDR3 beta clonotypes each. TCRdb derives one entry per CDR3 protein from the 5' RACE reads, leaving out DNA. For this entry, the V and J calls and clone size follow TCRdb and not the study's own pipeline. This sample lists about 17,000 distinct CDR3 sequences; its ten largest clones have 5.5% to 6%. Sequencing used CD8+ stem-like memory T cells (TSCM and TCM) sorted from PBMCs. Indicated subset: stem-like memory CD8 T cells (TSTEM), CCR7+ PD-1- TIGIT-. The receptor was isolated from a human donor in good health.

CDR3 amino acids: CASSLGAYEQYF. The rearrangement joins TRBV5-1 to TRBJ2-7. In germline, CDR1 is SGHRS, CDR2 YFSETQ. This CDR3 contains 12 residues.